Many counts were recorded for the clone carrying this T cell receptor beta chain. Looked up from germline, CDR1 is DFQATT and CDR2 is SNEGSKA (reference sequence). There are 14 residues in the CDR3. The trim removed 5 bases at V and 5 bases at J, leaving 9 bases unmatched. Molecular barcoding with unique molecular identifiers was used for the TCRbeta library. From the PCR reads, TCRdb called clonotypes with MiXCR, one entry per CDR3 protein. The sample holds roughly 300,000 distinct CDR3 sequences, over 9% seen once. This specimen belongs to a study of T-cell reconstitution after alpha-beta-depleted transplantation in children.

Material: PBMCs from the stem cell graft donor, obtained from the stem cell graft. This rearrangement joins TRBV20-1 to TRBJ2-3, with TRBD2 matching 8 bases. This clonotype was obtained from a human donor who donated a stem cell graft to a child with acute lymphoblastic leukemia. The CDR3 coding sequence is TGCAGTGCTCCCCCGGGAGGGCCGGTAGATACGCAGTATTTT. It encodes CSAPPGGPVDTQYF.